This TCR beta chain was found in a study of shared clonotypes between healthy human individuals. Study findings and constraints: Sequencing depth was predicted to influence how clonotypes are shared among donors.

The V and J ends lost 3 bases and 0 bases, in that order; junction bases with no gene match: 13. CDR1 is SGHVS and CDR2 is FNYEAQ in the germline V gene. This CDR3 spans 19 amino acids. Concerning this clone itself: The antigen remains undetermined.

It was at deep level that the assay was run. Profiling relied on immunoSEQ multiplex PCR, and the TCRdb table lists in-frame clones only, not all of them. The sample contains under 600,000 clones, nearly 98% of which appear only once. Naive CD8 isolation took CD45RO-negative cells positively selected for CCR7 and excluded terminally differentiated effector memory CD45RA+ cells. The TCR comes from a man under 40 in good health. This chain connects TRBV7-6 to TRBJ2-2; 7 bases are shared with TRBD2. The sequenced sample consisted of naive CD8+ T cells sorted from blood. CDR3 amino acids: CASSFSLESGISNTGELFF. Written as DNA, the CDR3 is TGTGCCAGCAGCTTTTCTCTAGAAAGCGGGATCTCGAACACCGGGGAGCTGTTTTTT.